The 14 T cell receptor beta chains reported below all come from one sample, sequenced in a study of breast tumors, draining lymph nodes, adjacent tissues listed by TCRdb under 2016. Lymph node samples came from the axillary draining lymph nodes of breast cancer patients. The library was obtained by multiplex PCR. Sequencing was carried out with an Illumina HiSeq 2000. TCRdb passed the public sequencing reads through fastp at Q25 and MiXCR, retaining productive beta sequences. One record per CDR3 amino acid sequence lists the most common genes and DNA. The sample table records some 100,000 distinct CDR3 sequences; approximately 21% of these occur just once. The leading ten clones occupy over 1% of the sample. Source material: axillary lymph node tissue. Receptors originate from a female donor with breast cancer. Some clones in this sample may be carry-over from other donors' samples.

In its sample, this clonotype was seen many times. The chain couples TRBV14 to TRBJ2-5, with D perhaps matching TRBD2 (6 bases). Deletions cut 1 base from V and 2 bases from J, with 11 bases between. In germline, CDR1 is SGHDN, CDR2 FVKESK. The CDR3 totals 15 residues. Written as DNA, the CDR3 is TGTGCCAGCAGCCAAGTGACGGGGGTTCAAGAGACCCAGTACTTC. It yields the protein CASSQVTGVQETQYF.

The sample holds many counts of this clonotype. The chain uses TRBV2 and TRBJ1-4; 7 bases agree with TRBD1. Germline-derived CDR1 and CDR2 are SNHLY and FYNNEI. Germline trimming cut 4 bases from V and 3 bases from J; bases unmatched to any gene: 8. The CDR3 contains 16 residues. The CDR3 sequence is CASSGVKGAANEKLFF. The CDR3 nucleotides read TGTGCCAGCAGTGGGGTTAAGGGGGCAGCTAATGAAAAACTGTTTTTT.

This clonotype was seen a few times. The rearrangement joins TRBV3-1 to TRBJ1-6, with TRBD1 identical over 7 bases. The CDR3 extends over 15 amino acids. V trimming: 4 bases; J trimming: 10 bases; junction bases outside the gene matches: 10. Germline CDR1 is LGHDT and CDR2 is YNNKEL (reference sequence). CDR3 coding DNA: TGTGCCAGCAGCCGGAACAGGGGCCGCGGGTCACCCCTCCACTTT. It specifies CASSRNRGRGSPLHF.

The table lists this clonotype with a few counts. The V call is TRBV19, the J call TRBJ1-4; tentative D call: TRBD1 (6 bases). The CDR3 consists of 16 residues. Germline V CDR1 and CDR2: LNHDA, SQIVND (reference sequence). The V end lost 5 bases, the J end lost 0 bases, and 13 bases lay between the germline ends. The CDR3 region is CASSDGQLSTNEKLFF. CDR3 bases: TGTGCCAGTAGTGATGGACAGCTATCAACTAATGAAAAACTGTTTTTT.

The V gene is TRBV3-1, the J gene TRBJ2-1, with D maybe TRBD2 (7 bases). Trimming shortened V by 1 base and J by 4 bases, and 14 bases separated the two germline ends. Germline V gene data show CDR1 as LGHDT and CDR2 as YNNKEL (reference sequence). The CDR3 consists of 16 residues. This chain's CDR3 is CASSQAWGGGYNEQFF. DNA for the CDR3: TGTGCCAGCAGCCAAGCCTGGGGAGGGGGGTACAATGAGCAGTTCTTC.

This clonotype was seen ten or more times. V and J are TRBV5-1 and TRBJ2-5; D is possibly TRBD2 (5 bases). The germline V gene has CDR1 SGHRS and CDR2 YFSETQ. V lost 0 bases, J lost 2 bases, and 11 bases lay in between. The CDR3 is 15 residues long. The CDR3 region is CASSLGASWQETQYF. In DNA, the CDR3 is TGCGCCAGCAGCTTGGGTGCTAGCTGGCAAGAGACCCAGTACTTC. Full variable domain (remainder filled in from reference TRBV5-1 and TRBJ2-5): KAGVTQTPRYLIKTRGQQVTLSCSPISGHRSVSWYQQTPGQGLQFLFEYFSETQRNKGNFPGRFSGRQFSNSRSEMNVSTLELGDSALYLCASSLGASWQETQYFGPGTRLLVL.

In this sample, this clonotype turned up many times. CDR3 nucleotides: TGTGCCAGCAGCTTAAGGGACAGTGCCTACGAGCAGTACTTC. Protein: CASSLRDSAYEQYF. The V and J genes are TRBV13 and TRBJ2-7; 7 bases align to TRBD1. Looked up from germline, CDR1 is PRHDT and CDR2 is FYEKMQ (reference sequence). This CDR3 comprises 14 residues. The trim removed 2 bases at V and 2 bases at J, leaving 3 bases unmatched.

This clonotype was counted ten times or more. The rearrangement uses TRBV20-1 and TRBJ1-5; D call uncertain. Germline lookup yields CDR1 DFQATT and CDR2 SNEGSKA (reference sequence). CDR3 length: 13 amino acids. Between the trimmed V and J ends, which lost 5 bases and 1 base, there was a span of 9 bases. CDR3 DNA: TGCAGTGCTGCCCCTGGGAGCAATCAGCCCCAGCATTTT. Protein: CSAAPGSNQPQHF.

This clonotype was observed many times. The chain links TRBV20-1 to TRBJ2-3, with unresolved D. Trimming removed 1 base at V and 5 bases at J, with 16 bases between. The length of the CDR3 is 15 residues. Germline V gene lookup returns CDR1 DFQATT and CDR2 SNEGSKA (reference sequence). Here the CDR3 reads CSARVEEKSIDTQYF. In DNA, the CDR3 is TGCAGTGCTAGAGTCGAAGAGAAGTCTATAGATACGCAGTATTTT.

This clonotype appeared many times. In DNA, the CDR3 is TGTGCCAGCAGTTTTTCGGGGGTAGAGACCCAGTACTTC. This gives the protein CASSFSGVETQYF. The V and J genes are TRBV12-3 or TRBV12-4 and TRBJ2-5, with a possible D match to TRBD2 (6 bases). This CDR3 comprises 13 residues. Deletions cut 3 bases from V and 4 bases from J, with 9 bases between.

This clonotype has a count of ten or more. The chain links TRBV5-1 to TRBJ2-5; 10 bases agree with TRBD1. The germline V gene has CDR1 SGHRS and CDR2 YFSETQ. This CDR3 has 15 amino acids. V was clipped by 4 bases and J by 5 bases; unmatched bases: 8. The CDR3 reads CASSLRGQGRETQYF. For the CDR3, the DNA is TGCGCCAGCAGCCTCCGGGGACAGGGGAGGGAGACCCAGTACTTC.

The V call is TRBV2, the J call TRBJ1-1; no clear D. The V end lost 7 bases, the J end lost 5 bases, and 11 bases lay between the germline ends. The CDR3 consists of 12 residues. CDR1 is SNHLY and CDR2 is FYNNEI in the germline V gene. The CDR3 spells CASNLVRTEAFF. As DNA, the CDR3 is TGTGCCAGCAACTTGGTTAGAACTGAAGCTTTCTTT.

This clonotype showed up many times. CDR3 in amino acids: CASSNFPQDEKLFF. The CDR3 bases are TGCGCCAGCTCCAACTTCCCTCAGGATGAAAAACTGTTTTTT. The rearrangement links TRBV4-1 to TRBJ1-4; D uncertain. The V gene's germline CDR1 is MGHRA and CDR2 YSYEKL. This CDR3 is built from 14 residues. V lost 8 bases and J lost 6, with 16 bases in between.

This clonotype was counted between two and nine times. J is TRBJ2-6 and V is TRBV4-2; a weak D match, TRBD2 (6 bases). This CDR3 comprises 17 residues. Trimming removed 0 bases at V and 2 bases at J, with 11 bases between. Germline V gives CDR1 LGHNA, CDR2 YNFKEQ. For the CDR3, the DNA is TGTGCCAGCAGCCAAGAAGCGGTAGCGGCTGGGGCCAACGTCCTGACTTTC. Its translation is CASSQEAVAAGANVLTF.